The 8 T cell receptor beta chains below were found in one sample sequenced in a study of blood T cell dynamics during melanoma immunotherapy (dated by TCRdb to 2020 to 2022). In light of the paper, this sample's time point label describes: week 3, after first cycle of checkpoint inhibitor. The library was generated by the immunoSEQ multiplex PCR assay. The source is immuneACCESS, and TCRdb retained only in-frame sequences with V and J called. Part of the clones is not carried over; for the studies checked, unresolved V genes explain less than half of this, and the remainder is unexplained. The sample records more than 10,000 clones, around 90% of which are singletons. The biggest ten clones account for roughly 0.19% of the sample. The source was effector memory CD8+ T cells from blood, collected from a patient treated with checkpoint blockade. These receptors were taken from a human donor with melanoma.

The chain employs TRBV6-5 and TRBJ1-2; 8 bases line up with TRBD1. From germline, CDR1 is MNHEY and CDR2 SVGAGI. This CDR3 spans 15 amino acids. Germline trimming cut 5 bases from V and 6 bases from J; bases unmatched to any gene: 11. The CDR3 coding sequence is TGTGCCAGCAGTCCCAAGGTACAGGGGGTAGATGGCTACACCTTC. It codes for CASSPKVQGVDGYTF.

The chain employs TRBV7-9 and TRBJ1-1; 7 nucleotides align to TRBD1. Trimming took 4 bases from V and 0 from J; bases not matched to a gene: 2. There are 14 residues in the CDR3. Looked up from germline, CDR1 is SEHNR and CDR2 is FQNEAQ (reference sequence). CDR3 region: CASSSGQVNTEAFF. Here the CDR3 DNA reads TGTGCCAGCAGCTCCGGACAGGTGAACACTGAAGCTTTCTTT.

This clone was seen once. The chain carries TRBV6-1 and TRBJ1-1, with D uncertain. From germline, CDR1 is MNHNS and CDR2 SASEGT. V lost 5 bases, J lost 5 bases, and 12 bases lay in between. This CDR3 region has 13 residues. This CDR3 reads CASSSDLGTEAFF. CDR3 DNA sequence: TGTGCCAGCAGTTCTGATCTGGGGACTGAAGCTTTCTTT.

The rearrangement joins TRBV14 to TRBJ2-7; perhaps TRBD1 as D (6 bases). The germline V gene has CDR1 SGHDN and CDR2 FVKESK. V dropped 0 bases and J dropped 5 bases, with 11 bases sitting between them. CDR3 length: 14 amino acids. CDR3 loop: CASSQESGQHEQYF. The DNA of the CDR3 is TGTGCCAGCAGCCAAGAATCTGGACAGCACGAGCAGTACTTC.

J is TRBJ2-1 and V is TRBV19; no clear D gene. Germline loops: CDR1 LNHDA, CDR2 SQIVND (reference sequence). The CDR3 covers 12 residues. The V and J ends lost 2 bases and 5 bases respectively, with 4 bases between them. The CDR3: CASSITHNEQFF. The CDR3 DNA reads as TGTGCCAGTAGTATAACACACAATGAGCAGTTCTTC.

The rearrangement joins TRBV5-8 to TRBJ1-1; 7 positions match TRBD1. There are 13 residues in the CDR3. Trimming cost V 4 bases and J 3 bases; bases outside gene matches: 3. CDR1 and CDR2 (germline): SGHTS, YDEGEE. The DNA of the CDR3 is TGTGCCAGCAGCCCGACAGGGTACACTGAAGCTTTCTTT. Protein sequence: CASSPTGYTEAFF.

The count of this clone is one. The rearrangement uses TRBV4-3 and TRBJ2-1; 9 positions agree with TRBD2. The CDR3 extends over 16 amino acids. Germline-derived CDR1 and CDR2 are LGHNA and YSLEER. The V gene end was trimmed by 1 base and the J gene end by 13 bases; junction bases not matched to a gene: 14. CDR3 nucleotide sequence: TGCGCCAGCAGCCAAGCAGCCCCGGAGTTAGCGGGAGTACAGTTCTTC. It codes for CASSQAAPELAGVQFF.

The chain joins TRBV27 to TRBJ2-1, with 11 nucleotides matching TRBD2. This CDR3 has 15 amino acids. Trimming took 5 bases from V and 3 from J; bases not matched to a gene: 3. Germline V gene sequence: CDR1 MNHEY, CDR2 SMNVEV (reference sequence). The CDR3 region is CASSRGTSGYNEQFF. The DNA for the CDR3 is TGTGCCAGCAGTAGAGGGACTAGCGGCTACAATGAGCAGTTCTTC.